This TCR beta chain was recorded in a study of cytotoxic CD8 clonotypes in ibrutinib-treated CLL. The germline V and J ends were trimmed by 11 bases and 8 bases, with 18 bases remaining between them. Per the germline V gene, CDR1 is MDHEN and CDR2 is SYDVKM. This CDR3 comprises 12 residues. Clones were sequenced by immunoSEQ multiplex PCR, and TCRdb holds only the in-frame ones, with some missing. Of about 140,000 clones in the sample, 75% to 85% were seen once. This clone appeared a few times. This clonotype was obtained from a human donor with chronic lymphocytic leukemia. This chain joins TRBV28 and TRBJ1-2; D uncertain. The source was PBMCs, collected after 36 months of ibrutinib treatment. For the CDR3, the DNA is TGTGCCGGAGTGGGGAACTATGGAGGCTACACCTTC. Protein: CAGVGNYGGYTF.